This note documents a single TCR beta chain sequence. Its antigen is currently unknown. The method was immunoSEQ multiplex PCR; TCRdb's version includes in-frame clones alone and lacks a portion of them. The profile shows 90,000 to 120,000 clones, 75% to 95% of them singletons. The data belong to a study of OX40 agonist ivuxolimab in advanced cancers. Study context: Age averaged about 60 years (range 23 to 79), and 82.7% were male. Partial responses were observed in three patients, of whom one had hepatocellular carcinoma and two had cutaneous melanoma. Findings and caveats of the study: Both blood CD4+ and CD8+ T cells showed clonal growth by week 6 at 0.1 to 3.0 mg/kg.

This CDR3 contains 17 residues. In germline, CDR1 is SGHTA, CDR2 FQGNSA. Losses at the gene ends were 5 bases for V and 1 base for J; bases not matched to a gene: 10. The sampling schedule covered blood at baseline, cycle 4 day 1, and cycle 7 day 1. This material consisted of CD4+ or CD8+ T cells sorted from blood, taken in a trial of the OX40 agonist ivuxolimab. The V gene is TRBV7-2, the J gene TRBJ1-1; TRBD1 aligns across 10 bases. The receptor comes from an adult with an advanced solid tumor such as melanoma, head and neck, liver or kidney cancer. The CDR3 protein is CASSVGQGRRRNTEAFF. The CDR3 DNA is TGTGCCAGCAGCGTGGGACAGGGGAGACGGAGGAACACTGAAGCTTTCTTT.